This T cell receptor (beta chain) was captured in a study of Ad26.COV2.S vaccination and SARS-CoV-2 variants. The overall study: The authors gave Ad26.COV2.S intramuscularly, either once or twice 56 days apart.

Worth noting for this clone: The antigen is unknown.

General study results and limits: Non-spike TCR breadth did not differ much between vaccine and placebo recipients. Total T cell responses may have been underestimated by the TCR breadth and depth analyses.

V was pared by 6 bases and J by 2 bases, with 13 bases between. CDR1 and CDR2 from the germline V gene are MNHEY and SVGAGI. This CDR3 region has 14 residues. TCRdb keeps only in-frame clones here, not all; method: immunoSEQ multiplex PCR. The table lists roughly 390,000 clones, about 85% of them singletons. Treatment denoted: some 20 received Ad26.COV2.S at low or high dose, single or two shots; about 5 received placebo; per-sample allocation not given. Sampling happened 63 days after the first vaccine or placebo injection. An adult donor aged 18-55 years was enrolled in Boston. The TCR comes from a person between 18 and 65 years old who received the Ad26.COV2.S COVID-19 vaccine or a placebo. The material was peripheral blood, obtained in a trial of Ad26.COV2.S vaccine versus placebo. This rearrangement joins TRBV6-5 to TRBJ1-1; D gene uncertain. In nucleotides, the CDR3 is TGTGCCAGCAGACCTATCTTAGGTAACACTGAAGCTTTCTTT. Translation: CASRPILGNTEAFF.